The sequence of this TCR beta chain was determined in a study of blood T cell repertoires in COVID-19 (TCRdb year 2020). A note on the overall study: Samples from collaborators originated in the United States, Italy and Spain and spanned both the acute and convalescent phases of COVID-19. Nearly every sample came with metadata listing a de-identified subject ID, COVID-19 status, age in years and sex. Where HLA class I and class II types were available, the types were taken from metadata supplied by the sample provider, not from assay-based typing. Deeply sampled blood TCRbeta repertoires from subjects exposed to, actively infected with, or recovered from COVID-19 were included in the dataset. The repertoires were released in a freely available public database meant as a resource for research on the immune response to SARS-CoV-2. The prospective study material was composed of cDNA or gDNA derived from T cells, B-cell-depleted T cells, or PBMCs. Samples were obtained from the ongoing ImmuneRACE study (first 160 participants) and from about 1,300 subjects provided by 6 global collaborators.

Study-wide conclusions, independent of this receptor: The quantity of clinical and demographic metadata differed by source and by participant and was supplied without curation.

One collaborating source in Seattle enrolled patients while the patients were actively infected and followed the patients over time throughout the course of disease. The collaborating institutions used their own protocols to collect whole blood in K2EDTA tubes. For TCRbeta analysis, collaborator samples were shipped as frozen whole blood, as isolated PBMCs, or as DNA extracted from either sample type. With respect to this clone: What antigen it recognizes has not been identified. Nothing much larger sits one base from this clone, and base qualities are not available.

TCRbeta CDR3 regions were amplified from genomic DNA by means of the immunoSEQ Assay, a bias-controlled multiplex PCR. Per the source publication's procedure: Within the assay, amplification of reference gene primers was used to estimate how many nucleated cells each sample contained. To quantify the absolute abundance of each unique TCRbeta CDR3 rearrangement, sequence reads were collapsed and filtered. For each sample, productive Simpson clonality was calculated as the square root of Simpson's diversity index across productive rearrangements. TCRdb carries this immuneACCESS record with in-frame sequences only. Its versions omit some clonotypes, under half of them owing to an unresolved V gene in the studies checked, with the rest unexplained. The D gene and trimming were derived from the DNA, and the V and J assignments and clone size from that table. The sample has around 260,000 clones on record, about 89% of them singletons. The leading ten clones occupy 2.2% of the sample.

Sequencing input: peripheral blood. The sequence was obtained from a woman under 40 with COVID-19, enrolled during active disease.

The bases read TGTGCCAGCAGCTTAGCTTTGACAGGCAGTGTGGACGAGCAGTACTTC. It is translated as CASSLALTGSVDEQYF. The rearrangement combines TRBV7-6 with TRBJ2-7; the best D guess is TRBD1, with 6 bases matching. Trimming costs V 0 bases and J 5 bases, and their ends lie 17 bases apart. From its cysteine to its phenylalanine, the CDR3 spans 16 amino acids. The kept DNA is CDR3 alone, 48 bases in frame from the first base. Via the germline V gene, CDR1 is SGHVS and CDR2 FNYEAQ.